This passage covers 29 T cell receptor beta chains from one sample sequenced in a study of blood T cells in healthy people across ages. PCR was performed a second time for 7 to 11 cycles using a sample-barcoded 5' primer and a J-beta primer mix. TCRdb reprocessed the 5' RACE reads via MiXCR and lists one record per CDR3 protein. The sample shows roughly 1.5 million distinct CDR3 sequences, roughly 43% of them seen only once. Sequenced sample: blood. The receptors come from a woman younger than 35 in good health.

This clonotype was counted a single time. The genes are TRBV4-3 and TRBJ2-1; 10 nucleotides agree with TRBD2. The germline V gene has CDR1 LGHNA and CDR2 YSLEER. The CDR3 has 15 residues. Trimming took 1 base from V and 7 from J; bases not matched to a gene: 4. The CDR3 loop reads CASSQAASGSNEQFF. The DNA of the CDR3 is TGCGCCAGCAGCCAAGCGGCTAGCGGGAGTAATGAGCAGTTCTTC.

This clonotype occurred once. The chain uses TRBV5-1 and TRBJ2-2, with no clear D. Trimming took 4 bases from V and 2 from J, leaving 15 bases between them. The CDR3 spans 16 residues. Germline V gives CDR1 SGHRS, CDR2 YFSETQ. The CDR3 region has the DNA TGCGCCAGCAGCCTCGGGCCTACACCCAACACCGGGGAGCTGTTTTTT. This encodes CASSLGPTPNTGELFF.

The chain joins TRBV6-5 to TRBJ1-1, with 11 bases matching TRBD1. The germline V gene encodes CDR1 MNHEY and CDR2 SVGAGI. J was trimmed by 7 bases and V by 2 bases; bases with no gene match: 3. The length of the CDR3 is 14 residues. This CDR3 reads CASSYGQGAGEAFF. The CDR3 DNA reads TGTGCCAGCAGTTACGGACAGGGGGCCGGTGAAGCTTTCTTT.

This rearrangement joins TRBV7-2 to TRBJ2-1; D possibly matches TRBD1 or TRBD2 (6 bases each). The CDR3 runs to 12 residues. From germline, CDR1 is SGHTA and CDR2 FQGNSA. The ends were cut back, 3 bases at V and 15 bases at J, with 15 bases in the middle. The CDR3 coding sequence is TGTGCCAGCAGCTTCTCAAGGGGGGCCATGTTCTTC. Its protein is CASSFSRGAMFF.

The V gene is TRBV4-1, the J gene TRBJ1-3, with TRBD1 as a possible D gene (5 bases). V shed 0 bases and J shed 0 bases, with 12 bases lying between them. This CDR3 comprises 17 residues. Germline CDR1 MGHRA, CDR2 YSYEKL. The CDR3 DNA follows: TGCGCCAGCAGCCAAGATCTCGGGACCTACTCTGGAAACACCATATATTTT. Protein sequence: CASSQDLGTYSGNTIYF.

The chain uses TRBV6-5 and TRBJ2-3; no definite D call. The germline V and J ends were trimmed by 6 bases and 4 bases, with 14 bases remaining between them. The CDR3 loop spans 14 amino acids. Germline values: CDR1 MNHEY, CDR2 SVGAGI. CDR3 amino acids: CASRNPGLADTQYF. CDR3 sequence (DNA): TGTGCCAGCAGGAATCCTGGCTTGGCAGATACGCAGTATTTT.

This clonotype was counted ten times or more. The junction does not match germline at one end; this may be a read error. The CDR3 loop reads CASSLYRETQYF. DNA for the CDR3: TGCGCCAGCAGCCTTTATAGGGAGACCCAGTACTTC. V and J are TRBV7-2 and TRBJ2-5; no reliable D call. CDR1 and CDR2 from the germline V gene are SGHTA and FQGNSA. This CDR3 comprises 12 residues.

The V and J genes are TRBV2 and TRBJ2-1; 8 bases are a match to TRBD2. The V gene's germline CDR1 is SNHLY and CDR2 FYNNEI. The CDR3 spans 17 residues. V lost 6 bases, J lost 0 bases, and 10 bases stayed unmatched. The CDR3 nucleotides read TGTGCCAGCAGAGCACTAGCGGAAAGACGCTCCTACAATGAGCAGTTCTTC. This translates into CASRALAERRSYNEQFF.

Only a few counts were recorded for this clonotype. V and J are TRBV4-2 and TRBJ2-1, with D uncertain. Germline-derived CDR1 and CDR2 are LGHNA and YNFKEQ. V shed 4 bases and J shed 0 bases, with 16 bases lying between them. The CDR3 covers 17 residues. The CDR3 here is CASSPEPGHISYNEQFF. The CDR3 DNA sequence: TGTGCCAGCAGCCCTGAGCCGGGCCACATCTCCTACAATGAGCAGTTCTTC.

The rearrangement links TRBV15 to TRBJ2-7; the D gene could be TRBD1 or TRBD2 (6 bases each). CDR3 length: 16 residues. In germline, CDR1 is LNHNV, CDR2 YYDKDF (reference sequence). Trimming removed 5 bases at V and 7 bases at J, with 24 bases between. The CDR3 bases are TGTGCCACCAGCGACCTCGGGGGCCTAGATTACAATGAGCAGTACTTC. This sequence encodes CATSDLGGLDYNEQYF.

This chain connects TRBV12-3 or TRBV12-4 to TRBJ2-5, with TRBD1 matching 8 bases. The CDR3 contains 17 residues. Germline trimming cut 5 bases from V and 11 bases from J; bases unmatched to any gene: 22. DNA for the CDR3: TGTGCCAGCAGTCCCCGTCGACAGGGGCTGGTGTACAATGAGCAGTACTTC. Translated: CASSPRRQGLVYNEQYF.

As concerns this clonotype: A read error may explain this, as a much larger clone is one base away. This rearrangement joins TRBV20-1 to TRBJ2-5, with 8 positions matching TRBD1. This CDR3 has 14 residues. Germline V CDR1 and CDR2: DFQATT, SNEGSKA (reference sequence). Trimming removed 6 bases from V and 11 bases from J; junction bases left unmatched: 17. CDR3 in amino acids: CSADRTGRNNEQYF. The CDR3 DNA sequence: TGCAGTGCAGATCGGACAGGGAGGAACAATGAGCAGTACTTC.

The rearrangement links TRBV12-3 or TRBV12-4 to TRBJ1-5; D unclear. Trimming took 7 bases from V and 3 from J, leaving 16 bases between them. The length of the CDR3 is 15 residues. The CDR3, as DNA: TGTGCCAGCAACCCGAAAGGAAGATCCAATCAGCCCCAGCATTTT. This sequence encodes CASNPKGRSNQPQHF.

This chain connects TRBV27 to TRBJ2-5, with TRBD1 matching 7 bases. Per the germline V gene, CDR1 is MNHEY and CDR2 is SMNVEV (reference sequence). This CDR3 is 14 amino acids long. V lost 3 bases, J lost 4 bases, and 5 bases stayed unmatched. CDR3 protein: CASSLGTGVETQYF. CDR3 nucleotide sequence: TGTGCCAGCAGTTTGGGAACAGGGGTAGAGACCCAGTACTTC.

The chain couples TRBV6-2 or TRBV6-3 to TRBJ2-1; the match to TRBD2 covers 11 bases. The CDR3 contains 16 residues. The germline gives CDR1 MNHEY, CDR2 SVGEGT. V was pared by 2 bases and J by 8 bases, with 8 bases of the junction left unmatched. CDR3 sequence (DNA): TGTGCCAGCAGTTACAGGCCTGGACTAGCGGGCCATGAGCAGTTCTTC. Protein sequence: CASSYRPGLAGHEQFF.

This clonotype was counted a few times. The gene calls are TRBV29-1 and TRBJ1-1; the match to TRBD1 covers 11 bases. The CDR3 sequence is 15 residues long. After removal of 3 bases from V and 1 base from J, the junction contained 4 bases not matched to a gene. CDR1 is SQVTM, CDR2 ANQGSEA, per germline. CDR3 region: CSVDRTGGANTEAFF. DNA of the CDR3: TGCAGCGTTGACCGGACAGGGGGCGCGAACACTGAAGCTTTCTTT.

The CDR3 DNA reads TGCGCCAGCAGCCAAGCCCCGACAGACTCCTACGAGCAGTACTTC. It codes for CASSQAPTDSYEQYF. The rearrangement joins TRBV4-3 to TRBJ2-7; D perhaps matches TRBD1 (5 bases). Trimming removed 1 base from V and 0 bases from J, with 10 bases in between. The CDR3 spans 15 residues. Germline values: CDR1 LGHNA, CDR2 YSLEER.

The rearrangement joins TRBV11-2 to TRBJ2-1; D tentatively reads TRBD1 or TRBD2 (5 bases each). Matching the DNA end better, TRBJ2-7 makes the J call doubtful. Germline assignment: CDR1 SGHAT and CDR2 FQNNGV. CDR3 length equals 14 residues. The CDR3 here is CASSLARQGVEQYF. CDR3 in DNA: TGTGCCAGCAGCTTAGCGCGTCAGGGAGTCGAGCAGTACTTC.

This clonotype was detected only a few times. The chain recombines TRBV29-1 with TRBJ1-1; D unclear. Per germline, CDR1 SQVTM and CDR2 ANQGSEA. V lost 3 bases and J lost 7, with 18 bases in between. This CDR3 comprises 14 residues. CDR3 loop: CSVDESVTGVEAFF. The CDR3 coding sequence is TGCAGCGTTGATGAATCAGTTACGGGCGTTGAAGCTTTCTTT.

The chain couples TRBV3-1 to TRBJ1-1, with no clear D. The CDR3 contains 13 residues. The germline V gene encodes CDR1 LGHDT and CDR2 YNNKEL (reference sequence). Trimming removed 3 bases at V and 10 bases at J, with 15 bases between. The CDR3 DNA reads TGTGCCAGCAGCCAGGGAGGGTCCGGTACAGCTTTCTTT. It codes for CASSQGGSGTAFF.

The chain links TRBV11-3 to TRBJ2-3, with D perhaps given as TRBD1 or TRBD2 (5 bases each). Germline V gene data show CDR1 as SGHNT and CDR2 as YENEEA. With 3 bases removed from V and 0 bases from J, the gap between germline ends came to 19 bases. The CDR3 length is 18 residues. The CDR3 DNA follows: TGTGCCAGCAGCTTGGGAACTGGGGGAACCCCTAGCACAGATACGCAGTATTTT. Its protein is CASSLGTGGTPSTDTQYF.

This clonotype occurred a few times. The chain couples TRBV15 to TRBJ2-7, with a possible D match to TRBD1 (6 bases). Trimming removed 4 bases at V and 0 bases at J, with 10 bases between. Germline values: CDR1 LNHNV, CDR2 YYDKDF (reference sequence). The CDR3 sequence is 14 residues long. The CDR3 loop reads CATSKGVNSYEQYF. The CDR3 DNA is TGTGCCACCAGCAAGGGGGTTAACTCCTACGAGCAGTACTTC.

A few counts support this clonotype. The genes are TRBV20-1 and TRBJ2-5, with 11 bases fitting TRBD2. The ends lost 2 bases at V and 5 bases at J; junction bases unmatched: 10. CDR1 DFQATT and CDR2 SNEGSKA come from the germline V gene (reference sequence). The CDR3 consists of 16 residues. The CDR3 loop is CSARFSGRAFFETQYF. Written as DNA, the CDR3 is TGCAGTGCTAGATTTAGCGGGAGGGCCTTTTTTGAGACCCAGTACTTC.

The chain is built from TRBV9 and TRBJ1-2; 9 nucleotides align to TRBD1. The V gene end was trimmed by 0 bases and the J gene end by 3 bases; junction bases not matched to a gene: 3. CDR1 and CDR2 from the germline V gene are SGDLS and YYNGEE. The CDR3 is made up of 15 amino acids. The CDR3 spells CASSVDRDRDYGYTF. As DNA, the CDR3 is TGTGCCAGCAGCGTAGACCGGGACAGGGACTATGGCTACACCTTC.

This clonotype was found many times. The rearrangement joins TRBV7-2 to TRBJ2-1; 7 bases agree with TRBD1. The CDR3 contains 15 residues. Germline assignment: CDR1 SGHTA and CDR2 FQGNSA. Trimming removed 3 bases from V and 0 bases from J; junction bases left unmatched: 2. CDR3 in DNA: TGTGCCAGCAGCTTGAACAGGGGCTCCTACAATGAGCAGTTCTTC. This sequence encodes CASSLNRGSYNEQFF. Drawing the rest from reference TRBV7-2 and TRBJ2-1, the complete variable domain is GAGVSQSPSNKVTEKGKDVELRCDPISGHTALYWYRQSLGQGLEFLIYFQGNSAPDKSGLPSDRFSAERTGGSVSTLTIQRTQQEDSAVYLCASSLNRGSYNEQFFGPGTRLTVL.

V usage is TRBV11-2 and J usage is TRBJ1-2; TRBD1 agrees at 7 bases. Germline CDR1 is SGHAT and CDR2 is FQNNGV. The J segment lost 3 bases and the V segment lost 5 bases, leaving 12 bases of the junction unmatched. This CDR3 region has 16 residues. This CDR3 reads CASSTLGWGTDYGYTF. DNA of the CDR3: TGTGCCAGCAGCACCCTCGGGTGGGGGACAGACTATGGCTACACCTTC.

The genes are TRBV12-3 or TRBV12-4 and TRBJ1-1; the D is unclear. The CDR3 is 16 amino acids. With 3 bases removed from V and 0 bases from J, the gap between germline ends came to 14 bases. CDR3 DNA sequence: TGTGCCAGCAGTTTTGATGGCTTCTCCATGAACACTGAAGCTTTCTTT. The encoded protein is CASSFDGFSMNTEAFF.

This clonotype occurred a few times. CDR3 in amino acids: CASPQRSGEKLFF. The CDR3 bases are TGTGCCAGCCCACAGCGTTCGGGGGAAAAACTGTTTTTT. The chain uses TRBV9 and TRBJ1-4; D gene unclear. This CDR3 spans 13 amino acids. Germline V gives CDR1 SGDLS, CDR2 YYNGEE. Trimming left V 7 bases short and J 8 bases short, with 15 bases between.

The J gene is TRBJ2-7, the V gene TRBV29-1, with TRBD1 matching over 7 bases. V shed 3 bases, J shed 2 bases, and the junction held 4 bases outside the gene matches. Germline V gives CDR1 SQVTM, CDR2 ANQGSEA. This CDR3 region has 13 residues. The CDR3 DNA reads TGCAGCGTTGACTCCGGGACAGCCTACGAGCAGTACTTC. Protein sequence: CSVDSGTAYEQYF.